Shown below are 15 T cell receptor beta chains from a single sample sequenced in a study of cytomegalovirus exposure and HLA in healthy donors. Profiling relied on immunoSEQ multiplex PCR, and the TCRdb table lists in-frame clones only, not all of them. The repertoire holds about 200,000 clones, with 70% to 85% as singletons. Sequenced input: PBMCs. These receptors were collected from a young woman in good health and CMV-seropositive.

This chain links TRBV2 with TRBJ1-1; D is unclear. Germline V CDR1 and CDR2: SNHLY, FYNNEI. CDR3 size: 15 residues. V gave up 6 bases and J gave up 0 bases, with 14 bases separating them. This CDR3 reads CASRPLQNLNTEAFF. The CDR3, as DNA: TGTGCCAGCAGACCCCTACAGAATTTGAACACTGAAGCTTTCTTT. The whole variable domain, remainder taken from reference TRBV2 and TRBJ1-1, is EPEVTQTPSHQVTQMGQEVILRCVPISNHLYFYWYRQILGQKVEFLVSFYNNEISEKSEIFDDQFSVERPDGSNFTLKIRSTKLEDSAMYFCASRPLQNLNTEAFFGQGTRLTVV.

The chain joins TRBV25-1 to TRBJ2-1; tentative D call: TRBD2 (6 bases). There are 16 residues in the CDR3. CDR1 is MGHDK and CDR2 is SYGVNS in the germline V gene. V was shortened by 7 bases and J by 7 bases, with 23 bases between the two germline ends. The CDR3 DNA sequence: TGTGCCAGCACGGGGGAGAGGGGAGCAAAAATGAATGAGCAGTTCTTC. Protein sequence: CASTGERGAKMNEQFF. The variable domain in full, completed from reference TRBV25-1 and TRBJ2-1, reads EADIYQTPRYLVIGTGKKITLECSQTMGHDKMYWYQQDPGMELHLIHYSYGVNSTEKGDLSSESTVSRIRTEHFPLTLESARPSHTSQYLCASTGERGAKMNEQFFGPGTRLTVL.

CDR3 sequence: CASSRDPSAWEQYF. CDR3 nucleotide sequence: TGCGCCAGCAGCCGTGACCCTAGCGCGTGGGAGCAGTACTTC. The gene calls are TRBV5-1 and TRBJ2-7; perhaps TRBD2 as D (6 bases). The V end lost 4 bases, the J end lost 7 bases, and 18 bases lay between the germline ends. The CDR3 has 14 residues. Germline V gene sequence: CDR1 SGHRS, CDR2 YFSETQ.

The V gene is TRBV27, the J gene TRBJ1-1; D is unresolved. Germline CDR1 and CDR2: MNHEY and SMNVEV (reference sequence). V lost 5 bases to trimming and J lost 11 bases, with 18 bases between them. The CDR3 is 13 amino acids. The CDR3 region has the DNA TGTGCCAGCAGTCCCCAAGACCAAGCGTGGGCTTTCTTT. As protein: CASSPQDQAWAFF.

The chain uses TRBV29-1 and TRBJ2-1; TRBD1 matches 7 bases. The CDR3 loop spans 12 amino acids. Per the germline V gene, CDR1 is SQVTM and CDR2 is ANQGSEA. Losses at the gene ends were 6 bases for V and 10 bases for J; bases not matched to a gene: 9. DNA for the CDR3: TGCAGCGTAGATAAAACAGGGGTGGAGCAGTTCTTC. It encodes CSVDKTGVEQFF.

The CDR3 DNA follows: TGTGCCAGCGGATCCAGGGACAGATTTAACACTGAAGCTTTCTTT. Its translation is CASGSRDRFNTEAFF. This rearrangement joins TRBV6-1 to TRBJ1-1, with 7 bases aligning to TRBD1. V lost 8 bases, J lost 2 bases, and 11 bases stayed unmatched. This CDR3 region has 15 residues. Germline values: CDR1 MNHNS, CDR2 SASEGT.

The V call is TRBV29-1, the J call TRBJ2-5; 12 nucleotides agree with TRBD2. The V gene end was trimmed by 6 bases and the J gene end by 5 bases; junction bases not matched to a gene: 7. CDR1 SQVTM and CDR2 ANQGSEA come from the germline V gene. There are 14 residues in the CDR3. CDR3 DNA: TGCAGCGTGACCGGGACTAGCGGGTCTGAGACCCAGTACTTC. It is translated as CSVTGTSGSETQYF.

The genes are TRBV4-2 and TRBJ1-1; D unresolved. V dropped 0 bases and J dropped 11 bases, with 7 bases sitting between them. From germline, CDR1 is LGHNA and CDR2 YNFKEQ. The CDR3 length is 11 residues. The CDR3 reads CASSQEGSAFF. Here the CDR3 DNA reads TGTGCCAGCAGCCAAGAGGGCTCGGCTTTCTTT.

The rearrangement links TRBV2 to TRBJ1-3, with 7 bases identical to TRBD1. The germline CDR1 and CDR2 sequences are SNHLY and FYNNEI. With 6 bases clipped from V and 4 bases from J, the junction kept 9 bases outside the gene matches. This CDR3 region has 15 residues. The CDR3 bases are TGTGCCAGCAGACACGACAGGGCTGACGGAAACACCATATATTTT. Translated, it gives CASRHDRADGNTIYF.

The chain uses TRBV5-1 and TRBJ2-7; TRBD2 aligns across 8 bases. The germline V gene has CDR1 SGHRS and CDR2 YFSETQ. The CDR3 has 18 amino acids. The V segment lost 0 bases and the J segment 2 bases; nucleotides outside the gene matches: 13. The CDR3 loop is CASSLESSGSQTAYEQYF. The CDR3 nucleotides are TGCGCCAGCAGCTTGGAGTCGAGCGGGAGCCAAACTGCCTACGAGCAGTACTTC.

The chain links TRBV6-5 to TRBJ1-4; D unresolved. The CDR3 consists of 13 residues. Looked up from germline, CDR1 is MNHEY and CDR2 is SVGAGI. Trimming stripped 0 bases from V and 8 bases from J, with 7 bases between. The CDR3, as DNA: TGTGCCAGCAGTTACTCCACAGAGGAAAAACTGTTTTTT. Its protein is CASSYSTEEKLFF.

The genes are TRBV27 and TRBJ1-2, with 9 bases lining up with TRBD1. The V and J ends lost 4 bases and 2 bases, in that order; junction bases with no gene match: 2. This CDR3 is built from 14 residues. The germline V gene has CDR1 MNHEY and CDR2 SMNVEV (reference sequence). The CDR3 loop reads CASSSGQGNYGYTF. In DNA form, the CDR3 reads TGTGCCAGCAGTTCCGGACAGGGGAACTATGGCTACACCTTC.

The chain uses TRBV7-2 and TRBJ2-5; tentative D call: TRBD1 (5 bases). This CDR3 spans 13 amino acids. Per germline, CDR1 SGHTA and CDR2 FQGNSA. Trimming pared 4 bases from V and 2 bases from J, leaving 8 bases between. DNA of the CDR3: TGTGCCAGCAGCTGGGGCCCTCAAGAGACCCAGTACTTC. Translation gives CASSWGPQETQYF.

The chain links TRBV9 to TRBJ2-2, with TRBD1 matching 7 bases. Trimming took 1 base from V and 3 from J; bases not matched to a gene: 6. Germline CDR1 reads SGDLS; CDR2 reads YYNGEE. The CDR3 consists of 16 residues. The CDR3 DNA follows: TGTGCCAGCAGCGTACAGACAGGGATCGACACCGGGGAGCTGTTTTTT. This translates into CASSVQTGIDTGELFF. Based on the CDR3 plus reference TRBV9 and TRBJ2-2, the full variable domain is DSGVTQTPKHLITATGQRVTLRCSPRSGDLSVYWYQQSLDQGLQFLIQYYNGEERAKGNILERFSAQQFPDLHSELNLSSLELGDSALYFCASSVQTGIDTGELFFGEGSRLTVL.

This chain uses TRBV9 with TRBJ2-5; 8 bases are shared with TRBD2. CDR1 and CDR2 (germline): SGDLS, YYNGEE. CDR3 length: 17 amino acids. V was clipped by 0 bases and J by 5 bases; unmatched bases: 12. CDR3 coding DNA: TGTGCCAGCAGCGTAGCCTCCCTCGGGGGGGCGGGGGAGACCCAGTACTTC. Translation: CASSVASLGGAGETQYF. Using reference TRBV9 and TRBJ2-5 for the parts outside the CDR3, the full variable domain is DSGVTQTPKHLITATGQRVTLRCSPRSGDLSVYWYQQSLDQGLQFLIQYYNGEERAKGNILERFSAQQFPDLHSELNLSSLELGDSALYFCASSVASLGGAGETQYFGPGTRLLVL.